The next 21 T cell receptor beta chains were all read from a single sample in a study of technical replicates of blood from a handful of donors (dated by TCRdb to the late 2010s). Library preparation used the immunoSEQ multiplex PCR assay. This immuneACCESS table, as held by TCRdb, lists in-frame sequences with V and J called but not all clones. Of the missing ones, under half trace to an unresolved V gene in checked studies; the others have no known cause. Here the sample has about 83,000 clones; approximately 93% occur a single time. The ten most abundant clones make up roughly 0.26% of the sample. Sequenced input: T cells isolated from PBMCs. The source of these receptors is a human donor in good health.

This rearrangement joins TRBV6-6 to TRBJ2-5; 13 nucleotides align to TRBD2. Trimming took 2 bases from V and 4 from J; bases not matched to a gene: 1. CDR1 is MNHNY, CDR2 SVGAGI, per germline (reference sequence). The CDR3 spans 15 residues. The CDR3 coding sequence is TGTGCCAGCAGTTACGGACTAGCGGGAGTAGAGACCCAGTACTTC. This codes for CASSYGLAGVETQYF.

To note about this clone: The germline gene is not matched at one end of the junction; a read error may be the cause. V is TRBV6-5 and J is TRBJ1-4, with 8 bases lining up with TRBD1. There are 11 residues in the CDR3. Per the germline V gene, CDR1 is MNHEY and CDR2 is SVGAGI. The DNA of the CDR3 is TGTGCCAGCAGCCGAGGACAGGGTGTCTCTTTT. Its translation: CASSRGQGVSF.

V is TRBV10-2 and J is TRBJ2-5; TRBD2 might be the D (6 bases). V lost 2 bases and J 4 bases, leaving 8 bases between the germline ends. Germline CDR1 and CDR2: WSHSY and SAAADI. The CDR3 is made up of 13 amino acids. The CDR3 DNA reads as TGCGCCAGCAGTGAGCAGGGAGGAGAGACCCAGTACTTC. Protein: CASSEQGGETQYF.

The chain employs TRBV5-1 and TRBJ2-7; D may be TRBD1 (5 bases). Trimming pared 6 bases from V and 1 base from J, leaving 20 bases between. This CDR3 comprises 16 residues. Per germline, CDR1 SGHRS and CDR2 YFSETQ. CDR3 nucleotide sequence: TGCGCCAGCATCCACAACCCGACAGATCAGTCCTACGAGCAGTACTTC. Protein sequence: CASIHNPTDQSYEQYF.

The V call is TRBV5-1, the J call TRBJ2-3; 9 nucleotides line up with TRBD2. Germline V gene data show CDR1 as SGHRS and CDR2 as YFSETQ. The V segment lost 2 bases and the J segment 2 bases; nucleotides outside the gene matches: 3. The CDR3 is 15 residues long. CDR3: CASSFRTSDTDTQYF. As DNA, the CDR3 is TGCGCCAGCAGCTTTAGGACTAGCGACACAGATACGCAGTATTTT.

The chain recombines TRBV2 with TRBJ1-2; the D gene is possibly TRBD1 (5 bases). The CDR3 has 12 amino acids. Trimming removed 4 bases from V and 8 bases from J, with 11 bases in between. Germline CDR1 is SNHLY and CDR2 is FYNNEI. CDR3 in amino acids: CASSVGQRGYTF. CDR3 in DNA: TGTGCCAGCAGTGTAGGACAACGAGGCTACACCTTC.

The chain employs TRBV7-9 and TRBJ2-4, with 16 bases lining up with TRBD2. V lost 5 bases and J lost 11; bases outside the gene matches: 3. CDR1 is SEHNR, CDR2 FQNEAQ, per germline (reference sequence). CDR3 length: 14 residues. The DNA for the CDR3 is TGTGCCAGCAGCGCGGGACTAGCGGGAGGGGTTCAGTACTTC. Protein: CASSAGLAGGVQYF.

The rearrangement joins TRBV28 to TRBJ1-2, with TRBD1 matching over 10 bases. Trimming at V came to 3 bases and at J to 4 bases, leaving 5 bases not matched to a gene. Germline V CDR1 and CDR2: MDHEN, SYDVKM. This CDR3 is built from 15 residues. The DNA of the CDR3 is TGTGCCAGCAGTTTTGGGGACAGGGGAGTCTATGGCTACACCTTC. Translating gives CASSFGDRGVYGYTF.

The chain uses TRBV21-1 and TRBJ2-2; TRBD1, the D gene given by the table, was not confirmed from the DNA. TRBV21-1 is shown as a pseudogene. The CDR3 consists of 14 residues. The CDR3 here is CASSKGTHTGELFF. DNA of the CDR3: TGTGCCAGCAGCAAAGGGACACACACCGGGGAGCTGTTTTTT.

The gene calls are TRBV6-6 and TRBJ2-2; 9 bases agree with TRBD1. The CDR3 contains 15 residues. V shed 7 bases and J 4 bases; nucleotides not matched to a gene: 7. Germline V CDR1 and CDR2: MNHNY, SVGAGI (reference sequence). DNA for the CDR3: TGTGCCAGCACCTCGATGACAGGGGGCACCGGGGAGCTGTTTTTT. It translates to CASTSMTGGTGELFF.

V usage is TRBV7-3 and J usage is TRBJ2-2, with D maybe TRBD1 (6 bases). Trimming took off 6 bases at V and 0 bases at J, with 14 bases between the two ends. Germline CDR1 reads SGHTA; CDR2 reads FQGTGA. This CDR3 has 16 amino acids. CDR3 amino acids: CASSPTGTANTGELFF. CDR3 in DNA: TGTGCCAGCAGTCCTACAGGGACGGCGAACACCGGGGAGCTGTTTTTT.

The J gene is TRBJ2-7, the V gene TRBV4-2; 8 nucleotides line up with TRBD1. CDR3 length: 16 residues. V dropped 4 bases and J dropped 3; count of bases not matched to a gene: 11. CDR1 is LGHNA, CDR2 YNFKEQ, per germline. The CDR3 reads CASSPSGQGAYYEQYF. The CDR3 coding sequence is TGTGCCAGCAGCCCTTCTGGACAGGGAGCATACTACGAGCAGTACTTC.

The chain combines TRBV29-1 with TRBJ2-5; weak D call: TRBD1 (6 bases). The end of the DNA aligns better with TRBJ2-7, so the J call may be wrong. CDR3 size: 16 residues. CDR1 is SQVTM and CDR2 is ANQGSEA in the germline V gene. The CDR3 nucleotides are TGCAGCGTCTGGGGATCCCTTGACAGGAAACCCTACGAGCAGTACTTC. It codes for CSVWGSLDRKPYEQYF.

The rearrangement joins TRBV9 to TRBJ1-1; a weak D match, TRBD1 (6 bases). The ends were cut back, 2 bases at V and 1 base at J, with 9 bases in the middle. This CDR3 is 14 amino acids long. The germline V gene has CDR1 SGDLS and CDR2 YYNGEE. The CDR3 protein is CASSVWDKNTEAFF. Here the CDR3 DNA reads TGTGCCAGCAGCGTTTGGGACAAGAACACTGAAGCTTTCTTT. Together with reference TRBV9 and TRBJ1-1, the CDR3 gives the full variable domain: DSGVTQTPKHLITATGQRVTLRCSPRSGDLSVYWYQQSLDQGLQFLIQYYNGEERAKGNILERFSAQQFPDLHSELNLSSLELGDSALYFCASSVWDKNTEAFFGQGTRLTVV.

DNA of the CDR3: TGTGCCAGCAGTCTTTCCGGGGCTAGCGGGACCCCCTACGAGCAGTACTTC. Translated, it gives CASSLSGASGTPYEQYF. The chain couples TRBV28 to TRBJ2-7, with 9 bases lining up with TRBD2. Germline CDR1 is MDHEN and CDR2 is SYDVKM. J was trimmed by 2 bases and V by 5 bases; bases with no gene match: 13. This CDR3 contains 17 residues. Supplemented by reference TRBV28 and TRBJ2-7, the full variable domain reads DVKVTQSSRYLVKRTGEKVFLECVQDMDHENMFWYRQDPGLGLRLIYFSYDVKMKEKGDIPEGYSVSREKKERFSLILESASTNQTSMYLCASSLSGASGTPYEQYFGPGTRLTVT.

This clone has a handful of counts. The chain employs TRBV7-9 and TRBJ1-4, with unresolved D. Trimming took 4 bases from V and 8 from J, leaving 17 bases between them. This CDR3 has 15 residues. Germline CDR1 is SEHNR and CDR2 is FQNEAQ (reference sequence). The CDR3 sequence is CASSSFIDLEEKLFF. In DNA, the CDR3 is TGTGCCAGCAGCTCGTTCATTGACTTAGAAGAAAAACTGTTTTTT.

The J gene is TRBJ1-4, the V gene TRBV6-1; tentatively, D is TRBD1 (6 bases). The CDR3 covers 15 residues. The V end lost 8 bases, the J end lost 4 bases, and 17 bases lay between the germline ends. Germline V lookup: CDR1 MNHNS, CDR2 SASEGT. This CDR3 is CASRNLDSLNEKLFF. The CDR3 nucleotides read TGTGCCAGCCGAAACTTGGACAGCCTTAATGAAAAACTGTTTTTT.

The chain couples TRBV28 to TRBJ1-2; D is possibly TRBD1 (5 bases). The V end lost 5 bases, the J end lost 4 bases, and 11 bases lay between the germline ends. This CDR3 comprises 13 residues. Germline lookup yields CDR1 MDHEN and CDR2 SYDVKM. The CDR3 protein is CASSPGTRYGYTF. CDR3 DNA sequence: TGTGCCAGCAGTCCCGGGACTCGCTATGGCTACACCTTC.

The gene calls are TRBV6-5 and TRBJ1-3; no firm D call. The CDR3 contains 15 residues. Germline V gene data show CDR1 as MNHEY and CDR2 as SVGAGI. The ends were cut back, 0 bases at V and 2 bases at J, with 8 bases in the middle. The CDR3 protein is CASSYSPFAGNTIYF. In DNA form, the CDR3 reads TGTGCCAGCAGTTACTCCCCGTTCGCTGGAAACACCATATATTTT.

This clone came up once. This chain uses TRBV21-1 with TRBJ2-2; the D call of TRBD2 is as the table states it, not checked on the DNA. TRBV21-1 is given as a pseudogene. This CDR3 has 15 amino acids. CDR3 protein: CASGGTLKITGELFF. The CDR3 DNA follows: TGTGCCAGCGGGGGGACCTTAAAGATCACCGGGGAGCTGTTTTTT.

This chain joins TRBV27 and TRBJ2-7; TRBD2 matches at 12 bases. The CDR3 consists of 19 residues. The V segment lost 3 bases and the J segment 0 bases; nucleotides outside the gene matches: 12. Germline V gene lookup returns CDR1 MNHEY and CDR2 SMNVEV (reference sequence). The CDR3 protein is CASSLFAASGGASSYEQYF. The DNA of the CDR3 is TGTGCCAGCAGTTTGTTTGCGGCTAGCGGGGGGGCGAGCTCCTACGAGCAGTACTTC.